This T cell receptor beta chain appears in the sequencing data of a study of vaccination effects on CD4 cells after COVID-19. Using immunoSEQ multiplex PCR, the repertoire was profiled, and TCRdb retains in-frame clones only, with some absent. This sample yields around 46,000 clones, of which more than 65% are seen a single time; roughly a tenth belongs to the top ten. This clone appeared once. Its antigen is unknown. Culture lasted about ten days before CD4+ T cell isolation. Two-dose vaccination with either BNT162b2 or mRNA-1273 was given to the participants. Germline lookup yields CDR1 MNHEY and CDR2 SMNVEV (reference sequence). V shed 4 bases and J 10 bases; nucleotides not matched to a gene: 12. CDR3 length: 15 amino acids.

The clonotype originates from a human donor who received a COVID-19 vaccine. Sequenced here: CD4+ T cells from PBMCs cultured without peptide, sampled after COVID-19 vaccination. V and J are TRBV27 and TRBJ2-3, with 9 positions matching TRBD2. In nucleotides, the CDR3 is TGTGCCAGCAGTTCGGTAGCGGGGGAGGTACTAGCGCAGTATTTT. Translation: CASSSVAGEVLAQYF.